This T cell receptor (beta chain) is drawn from a study of blood T cell repertoires in COVID-19. Background on the study: Both acute and convalescent COVID-19 samples were obtained from the United States, Italy and Spain.

Here immunoSEQ multiplex PCR was the method, and the copy in TCRdb shows in-frame clones only, minus some. In the table there are about 200,000 clones, about 88% of which are singletons. In germline, CDR1 is LNHNV, CDR2 YYDKDF (reference sequence). The CDR3 has 15 residues. The V gene lost 1 base and the J gene lost 0 bases, with 9 bases spanning the gap. The rearrangement links TRBV15 to TRBJ1-1, with D possibly TRBD1 on 6 matching bases. The TCR sequence derives from a woman aged 80 or over with acute or convalescent COVID-19. Sequencing used peripheral blood. CDR3 nucleotides: TGTGCCACCAGCAGAGCCACAGGGATGAACACTGAAGCTTTCTTT. Protein: CATSRATGMNTEAFF.